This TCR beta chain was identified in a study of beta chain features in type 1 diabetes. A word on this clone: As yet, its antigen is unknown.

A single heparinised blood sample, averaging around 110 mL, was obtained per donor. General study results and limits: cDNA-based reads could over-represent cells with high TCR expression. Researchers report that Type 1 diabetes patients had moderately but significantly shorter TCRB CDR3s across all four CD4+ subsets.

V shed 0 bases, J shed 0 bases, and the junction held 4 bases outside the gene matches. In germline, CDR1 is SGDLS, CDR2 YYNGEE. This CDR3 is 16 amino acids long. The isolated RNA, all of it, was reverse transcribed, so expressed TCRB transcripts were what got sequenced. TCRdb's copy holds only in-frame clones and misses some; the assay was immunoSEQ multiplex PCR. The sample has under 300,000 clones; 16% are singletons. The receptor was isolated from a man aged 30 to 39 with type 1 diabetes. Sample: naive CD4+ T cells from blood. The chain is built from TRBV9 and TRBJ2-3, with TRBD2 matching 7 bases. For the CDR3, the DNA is TGTGCCAGCAGCGTAGCGGGGGGAGCTAGCACAGATACGCAGTATTTT. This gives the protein CASSVAGGASTDTQYF.